The next 31 T cell receptor beta chains were all read from a single sample in a study of OX40 agonist ivuxolimab in advanced cancers. Data came from immunoSEQ multiplex PCR; TCRdb stores just in-frame clones and leaves some out. The sample includes tens of thousands of clones, around 78% of them seen just once. The sequenced sample was CD4+ or CD8+ T cells sorted from blood, obtained in a trial of the OX40 agonist ivuxolimab. Receptor source: an adult with an advanced solid tumor such as melanoma, head and neck, liver or kidney cancer.

CDR3 loop: CASSYGLNYGYTF. CDR3 DNA: TGTGCCAGCAGTTATGGGCTGAACTATGGCTACACCTTC. The rearrangement joins TRBV6-5 to TRBJ1-2; no reliable D call. Trimming left V 3 bases short and J 2 bases short, with 7 bases between. The CDR3 extends over 13 amino acids. The germline V gene encodes CDR1 MNHEY and CDR2 SVGAGI.

Within the sample, this clone is medium-sized. The J gene is TRBJ2-7, the V gene TRBV15; 7 bases are a match to TRBD1. The germline V gene encodes CDR1 LNHNV and CDR2 YYDKDF (reference sequence). The trim removed 0 bases at V and 2 bases at J, leaving 7 bases unmatched. CDR3 length: 16 amino acids. In DNA form, the CDR3 reads TGTGCCACCAGCAGAGATGAGGACAGGAGCCCCTACGAGCAGTACTTC. The encoded protein is CATSRDEDRSPYEQYF. Full variable domain (remainder filled in from reference TRBV15 and TRBJ2-7): DAMVIQNPRYQVTQFGKPVTLSCSQTLNHNVMYWYQQKSSQAPKLLFHYYDKDFNNEADTPDNFQSRRPNTSFCFLDIRSPGLGDTAMYLCATSRDEDRSPYEQYFGPGTRLTVT.

The CDR3 DNA reads as TGTGCCAGCAGCTTAGGAATCGGCGGGGGGGCGGTTGAGCAGTACTTC. Translation gives CASSLGIGGGAVEQYF. V gene TRBV7-2 combines with J gene TRBJ2-7; 9 bases fit TRBD2. V was clipped by 1 base and J by 7 bases; unmatched bases: 11. The CDR3 length is 16 residues. In germline, CDR1 is SGHTA, CDR2 FQGNSA.

This clone appeared a few times. The chain links TRBV5-6 to TRBJ2-7, with 10 positions matching TRBD1. Trimming took 2 bases from V and 7 from J; bases not matched to a gene: 6. Germline CDR1 reads SGHDT; CDR2 reads YYEEEE. This CDR3 has 14 amino acids. The DNA of the CDR3 is TGTGCCAGCAGCTTCGGGACAGGGGTTAAAGAGCAGTACTTC. Amino acids: CASSFGTGVKEQYF.

CDR3 region: CASTKGSTDTQYF. The CDR3 DNA follows: TGTGCCAGCACCAAAGGTAGCACAGATACGCAGTATTTT. The chain carries TRBV9 and TRBJ2-3; D remains unclear. Trimming removed 6 bases at V and 0 bases at J, with 8 bases between. Looked up from germline, CDR1 is SGDLS and CDR2 is YYNGEE. This CDR3 has 13 residues.

A few counts support this clone. The rearrangement joins TRBV11-3 to TRBJ2-1, with D perhaps given as TRBD1 or TRBD2 (6 bases each). The ends were cut back, 0 bases at V and 5 bases at J, with 14 bases in the middle. This CDR3 is built from 16 residues. From germline, CDR1 is SGHNT and CDR2 YENEEA. CDR3 amino acids: CASSLDRGGQHNEQFF. CDR3 nucleotide sequence: TGTGCCAGCAGCTTAGATAGAGGGGGGCAGCACAATGAGCAGTTCTTC.

The J gene is TRBJ2-1, the V gene TRBV7-2; D gene uncertain. Trimming cost V 0 bases and J 0 bases, with 15 bases left between them. Germline V lookup: CDR1 SGHTA, CDR2 FQGNSA. The CDR3 is 18 residues long. CDR3 in amino acids: CASSLAIARKSSYNEQFF. The CDR3 coding sequence is TGTGCCAGCAGCTTAGCCATTGCCCGTAAGAGCTCCTACAATGAGCAGTTCTTC.

This chain uses TRBV27 with TRBJ1-1; TRBD1 matches at 10 bases. Germline-derived CDR1 and CDR2 are MNHEY and SMNVEV (reference sequence). V gave up 8 bases and J gave up 4 bases; unmatched junction bases: 1. This CDR3 contains 12 residues. As DNA, the CDR3 is TGTGCCAGCCGGGACAGGGGCACTGAAGCTTTCTTT. Translating it yields CASRDRGTEAFF.

J is TRBJ2-3 and V is TRBV11-3; D gene ambiguous. The CDR3 totals 14 residues. Trimming pared 3 bases from V and 1 base from J, leaving 8 bases between. Germline CDR1 and CDR2: SGHNT and YENEEA. The CDR3 bases are TGTGCCAGCAGCTTGGAGTTCGGCACAGATACGCAGTATTTT. This encodes CASSLEFGTDTQYF.

The genes are TRBV19 and TRBJ2-6; D not resolved. Germline CDR1 is LNHDA and CDR2 is SQIVND (reference sequence). Trimming pared 9 bases from V and 2 bases from J, leaving 2 bases between. The CDR3 has 11 amino acids. As DNA, the CDR3 is TGTGCCAGCACTGGGGCCAACGTCCTGACTTTC. This translates into CASTGANVLTF.

V is TRBV19 and J is TRBJ1-1; a weak D match, TRBD1 (6 bases). Trimming removed 7 bases from V and 13 bases from J, with 22 bases in between. This CDR3 is built from 13 residues. The germline gives CDR1 LNHDA, CDR2 SQIVND (reference sequence). The CDR3 DNA sequence: TGTGCCAGTACTCCACCGAGGGGGGAGAACGGTTTCTTT. It yields the protein CASTPPRGENGFF.

The V call is TRBV30, the J call TRBJ1-1, with unresolved D. The CDR3 extends over 13 amino acids. Between the trimmed V and J ends, which lost 0 bases and 3 bases, there was a span of 8 bases. Germline CDR1 and CDR2: GTSNPN and SVGIG (reference sequence). CDR3 DNA sequence: TGTGCCTGGAGTGTAAGCAGGTACACTGAAGCTTTCTTT. It specifies CAWSVSRYTEAFF.

This clone is judged medium-sized. The chain carries TRBV9 and TRBJ1-6; a possible D gene is TRBD1 (5 bases). Germline V lookup: CDR1 SGDLS, CDR2 YYNGEE. V was trimmed by 3 bases and J by 9 bases, leaving 16 bases between them. The CDR3 is 15 amino acids. CDR3 protein: CASSAIEGVGSPLHF. The CDR3 DNA is TGTGCCAGCAGCGCCATCGAAGGGGTTGGTTCACCCCTCCACTTT.

The chain is built from TRBV5-1 and TRBJ1-1; D call uncertain. The length of the CDR3 is 16 residues. V lost 0 bases to trimming and J lost 7 bases, with 19 bases between them. Germline CDR1 and CDR2: SGHRS and YFSETQ. The CDR3 reads CASSLDGSRWRLEAFF. In DNA form, the CDR3 reads TGCGCCAGCAGCTTGGATGGGAGCCGATGGAGACTTGAAGCTTTCTTT.

The V call is TRBV4-3, the J call TRBJ1-5; no reliable D call. There are 13 residues in the CDR3. Between the trimmed V and J ends, which lost 3 bases and 6 bases, there was a span of 9 bases. Germline V gene lookup returns CDR1 LGHNA and CDR2 YSLEER. This chain's CDR3 is CASSQDSGQPQHF. The CDR3 DNA reads TGCGCCAGCAGCCAGGATTCCGGTCAGCCCCAGCATTTT.

CDR3 DNA sequence: TGCGCCAGCAGCTTGGTGGGACAGGGACTTAAATATAGCAATCAGCCCCAGCATTTT. Its protein is CASSLVGQGLKYSNQPQHF. This chain joins TRBV5-1 and TRBJ1-5; 9 bases fit TRBD1. Germline V lookup: CDR1 SGHRS, CDR2 YFSETQ. The CDR3 loop spans 19 amino acids. With V trimmed by 0 bases and J by 0 bases, 10 bases remained unmatched.

The CDR3: CASSPISEQYF. The CDR3 DNA sequence: TGTGCCAGCAGCCCGATATCCGAGCAGTACTTC. This rearrangement joins TRBV7-2 to TRBJ2-7; D not certain. CDR1 is SGHTA and CDR2 is FQGNSA in the germline V gene. This CDR3 comprises 11 residues. The ends were cut back, 5 bases at V and 6 bases at J, with 8 bases in the middle.

This chain links TRBV30 with TRBJ1-1; the D is unclear. Germline CDR1 and CDR2: GTSNPN and SVGIG (reference sequence). V was trimmed by 0 bases and J by 1 base, leaving 9 bases between them. The CDR3 is 14 amino acids. The CDR3 region is CAWSVWAANTEAFF. DNA for the CDR3: TGTGCCTGGAGTGTATGGGCAGCGAACACTGAAGCTTTCTTT.

This clone was seen more than once but under ten times. The J gene is TRBJ1-4, the V gene TRBV7-9; weak D call: TRBD1 (5 bases). This CDR3 has 14 amino acids. The V and J ends lost 5 bases and 8 bases respectively, with 15 bases between them. Germline CDR1 reads SEHNR; CDR2 reads FQNEAQ (reference sequence). The CDR3 loop reads CASSPHGGREKLFF. CDR3 coding DNA: TGTGCCAGCAGCCCGCACGGGGGTAGGGAAAAACTGTTTTTT.

J is TRBJ2-7 and V is TRBV13; 7 bases map to TRBD1. V lost 7 bases, J lost 3 bases, and 6 bases stayed unmatched. CDR1 and CDR2 (germline): PRHDT, FYEKMQ (reference sequence). This CDR3 spans 13 amino acids. The CDR3 DNA reads as TGTGCCAGCACTTGGACAGGCCACTACGAGCAGTACTTC. It is translated as CASTWTGHYEQYF.

The V and J genes are TRBV12-5 and TRBJ2-1; no clear D. V was cut by 4 bases and J by 6 bases, with 7 bases left in between. CDR3 size: 12 residues. The germline V gene has CDR1 LGHNT and CDR2 FRNRAP. CDR3 protein: CASGSPFNEQFF. The CDR3 bases are TGTGCTAGTGGTTCGCCCTTCAATGAGCAGTTCTTC. The full variable domain, with the rest looked up from reference TRBV12-5 and TRBJ2-1, is DARVTQTPRHKVTEMGQEVTMRCQPILGHNTVFWYRQTMMQGLELLAYFRNRAPLDDSGMPKDRFSAEMPDATLATLKIQPSEPRDSAVYFCASGSPFNEQFFGPGTRLTVL.

The CDR3 here is CASSLQSESHSYEQYF. The CDR3 DNA reads as TGTGCCAGCAGCTTGCAGTCCGAGTCCCACTCCTACGAGCAGTACTTC. This rearrangement joins TRBV4-2 to TRBJ2-7; D uncertain. The germline V gene has CDR1 LGHNA and CDR2 YNFKEQ. V was shortened by 5 bases and J by 0 bases, with 17 bases between the two germline ends. CDR3 length equals 16 residues.

The rearrangement links TRBV6-5 to TRBJ1-3, with no clear D. Deletions cut 2 bases from V and 11 bases from J, with 10 bases between. The CDR3 totals 12 residues. Germline lookup yields CDR1 MNHEY and CDR2 SVGAGI. CDR3 coding DNA: TGTGCCAGCAGTTACGGGAGCGGGTCCATATATTTT. It encodes CASSYGSGSIYF.

V gene TRBV11-2 combines with J gene TRBJ1-2; 8 bases agree with TRBD1. The CDR3 has 13 amino acids. Germline CDR1 reads SGHAT; CDR2 reads FQNNGV. Trimming took 4 bases from V and 6 from J; bases not matched to a gene: 4. The CDR3 bases are TGTGCCAGCAGCTCGACAGGGGCTGATGGCTACACCTTC. Translating gives CASSSTGADGYTF.

This chain uses TRBV4-1 with TRBJ2-1; D might be TRBD2 (5 bases). V was shortened by 5 bases and J by 4 bases, with 12 bases between the two germline ends. Germline V gives CDR1 MGHRA, CDR2 YSYEKL. This CDR3 contains 14 residues. The CDR3 region has the DNA TGCGCCAGCAGCACCCGGACTTTTTACAATGAGCAGTTCTTC. It yields the protein CASSTRTFYNEQFF.

This clone appeared a single time. This rearrangement joins TRBV29-1 to TRBJ1-2; D is unclear. V lost 7 bases to trimming and J lost 5 bases, with 14 bases between them. This CDR3 is 12 amino acids long. Per germline, CDR1 SQVTM and CDR2 ANQGSEA. CDR3 sequence (DNA): TGCAGCGCGAACGCCGGGTTATATGGCTACACCTTC. Its protein is CSANAGLYGYTF. Variable domain in full (rest from reference TRBV29-1 and TRBJ1-2): SAVISQKPSRDICQRGTSLTIQCQVDSQVTMMFWYRQQPGQSLTLIATANQGSEATYESGFVIDKFPISRPNLTFSTLTVSNMSPEDSSIYLCSANAGLYGYTFGSGTRLTVV.

The CDR3 here is CASSPTGFESNQPQHF. CDR3 DNA: TGTGCCAGCAGCCCGACAGGGTTTGAGAGCAATCAGCCCCAGCATTTT. The gene calls are TRBV21-1 and TRBJ1-5; TRBD1 is the table's D call and was not checked against the DNA. TRBV21-1 is recorded as a pseudogene. The CDR3 has 16 residues.

This chain connects TRBV6-1 to TRBJ2-1; no definite D call. In germline, CDR1 is MNHNS, CDR2 SASEGT. The CDR3 contains 13 residues. The germline V and J ends were trimmed by 7 bases and 6 bases, with 13 bases remaining between them. The CDR3 here is CASTKTIFNEQFF. The DNA for the CDR3 is TGTGCCAGCACCAAGACAATCTTCAATGAGCAGTTCTTC.

V gene TRBV6-1 combines with J gene TRBJ1-1; 8 bases line up with TRBD1. The germline V gene encodes CDR1 MNHNS and CDR2 SASEGT. The V segment lost 6 bases and the J segment 1 base; nucleotides outside the gene matches: 4. This CDR3 has 14 amino acids. In DNA form, the CDR3 reads TGTGCCAGCAGCGACAGGGGTGCGAACACTGAAGCTTTCTTT. This gives the protein CASSDRGANTEAFF.

CDR3 coding DNA: TGTGCCAGCAGGAGAAACAGGGGGACCGGGGAGCTGTTTTTT. Its translation is CASRRNRGTGELFF. V and J are TRBV21-1 and TRBJ2-2; the table's TRBD1 call for D was not verified on the DNA. TRBV21-1 is labeled a pseudogene. The CDR3 is 14 amino acids.

The J gene is TRBJ2-1, the V gene TRBV27; 9 bases map to TRBD2. The germline gives CDR1 MNHEY, CDR2 SMNVEV (reference sequence). V trimming: 10 bases; J trimming: 2 bases; junction bases outside the gene matches: 6. The CDR3 contains 14 residues. CDR3 DNA: TGTGCCACCGCTGCGGGGGGGGCCTACAATGAGCAGTTCTTC. Its protein is CATAAGGAYNEQFF.